There are many counts of the clone carrying this TCR beta chain. One entry per CDR3 protein, called by TCRdb with MiXCR from the 5' RACE reads. Among 350,000 to 450,000 distinct CDR3 sequences listed, 20% were seen once. This sample was included in a study of CD8 T cells in ankylosing spondylitis. The V end lost 7 bases, the J end lost 0 bases, and 11 bases lay between the germline ends. CDR3 length: 14 residues. The chain is built from TRBV12-3 or TRBV12-4 and TRBJ2-3, with a tentative D call TRBD2 (6 bases). Sequencing input: blood, either unsorted or a sorted T cell fraction (not recorded which). This sequence originates from a male donor with ankylosing spondylitis or in good health (not recorded which). Here the CDR3 DNA reads TGTGCCAGCAACTCTGGGGGGAGCACAGATACGCAGTATTTT. Translation: CASNSGGSTDTQYF.